The 17 T cell receptor beta chains listed next were all sequenced from one sample in a study of brain metastases from non-small cell lung cancer. Assay used: immunoSEQ multiplex PCR; TCRdb lists only in-frame clones, some missing. Among 1,500 to 2,000 clones listed, 91% were seen once. Sequences were obtained from tumor-adjacent normal tissue. These receptors were taken from a donor aged 40 or older with non-small cell lung cancer.

The V and J genes are TRBV19 and TRBJ1-4; 9 nucleotides align to TRBD1. The CDR3 runs to 11 residues. Trimming cost V 11 bases and J 11 bases; bases outside gene matches: 6. CDR1 and CDR2 from the germline V gene are LNHDA and SQIVND (reference sequence). The CDR3 sequence: CAGRTGDKLFF. The DNA for the CDR3 is TGTGCCGGCCGGACAGGGGATAAACTGTTTTTT. Variable domain in full (rest from reference TRBV19 and TRBJ1-4): DGGITQSPKYLFRKEGQNVTLSCEQNLNHDAMYWYRQDPGQGLRLIYYSQIVNDFQKGDIAEGYSVSREKKESFPLTVTSAQKNPTAFYLCAGRTGDKLFFGSGTQLSVL.

The genes are TRBV28 and TRBJ2-1; D gene uncertain. V was cut by 6 bases and J by 6 bases, with 18 bases left in between. Germline assignment: CDR1 MDHEN and CDR2 SYDVKM. The CDR3 spans 15 residues. CDR3 sequence (DNA): TGTGCCAGCAGCCTTGGCTGGCAGGACGGCAATGAGCAGTTCTTC. Encoded protein: CASSLGWQDGNEQFF.

V is TRBV27 and J is TRBJ2-5; D is possibly TRBD2 (7 bases). Germline V lookup: CDR1 MNHEY, CDR2 SMNVEV (reference sequence). The CDR3 consists of 14 residues. With 0 bases removed from V and 5 bases from J, the gap between germline ends came to 10 bases. The CDR3 loop reads CASSLSGGLETQYF. The DNA for the CDR3 is TGTGCCAGCAGTTTATCGGGGGGGCTGGAGACCCAGTACTTC.

In the case of this clone: A read error may account for a junction end that differs from germline. V usage is TRBV24-1 and J usage is TRBJ2-1, with 7 bases matching TRBD2. CDR3 length: 14 amino acids. The germline V gene has CDR1 KGHDR and CDR2 SFDVKD. In DNA form, the CDR3 reads TGTGCCACCAATGATTACGATCGGGGGGATGAGCAGTTCTTC. Encoded protein: CATNDYDRGDEQFF.

The chain uses TRBV16 and TRBJ2-5; D is ambiguous. Trimming stripped 2 bases from V and 1 base from J, with 5 bases between. The CDR3 extends over 13 amino acids. Germline V lookup: CDR1 KGHSY, CDR2 FQNENV. The CDR3 loop reads CASSQTVQETQYF. CDR3 coding DNA: TGTGCCAGCAGCCAAACAGTCCAAGAGACCCAGTACTTC. Full variable domain (rest looked up from reference TRBV16 and TRBJ2-5): GEEVAQTPKHLVRGEGQKAKLYCAPIKGHSYVFWYQQVLKNEFKFLISFQNENVFDETGMPKERFSAKCLPNSPCSLEIQATKLEDSAVYFCASSQTVQETQYFGPGTRLLVL.

The V call is TRBV10-3, the J call TRBJ1-5; no firm D call. The germline CDR1 and CDR2 sequences are ENHRY and SYGVKD. V gave up 3 bases and J gave up 1 base, with 10 bases separating them. This CDR3 has 15 residues. For the CDR3, the DNA is TGTGCCATCAGTGAAGCGGCCGGAAGCAATCAGCCCCAGCATTTT. This encodes CAISEAAGSNQPQHF.

This chain uses TRBV7-3 with TRBJ2-2, with D tentatively TRBD2 (5 bases). CDR1 and CDR2 from the germline V gene are SGHTA and FQGTGA. The CDR3 spans 18 residues. V gave up 4 bases and J gave up 5 bases, with 23 bases separating them. The CDR3, as DNA: TGTGCCAGCAGCTCGACGCGCATGGGCCGGGATGGTACCGGGGAGCTGTTTTTT. Translated: CASSSTRMGRDGTGELFF.

Concerning this clone itself: The same CDR3 is also encoded by other DNA sequences in this sample. This chain connects TRBV12-3 or TRBV12-4 to TRBJ1-2; perhaps TRBD1 as D (5 bases). The CDR3 sequence is 12 residues long. V dropped 6 bases and J dropped 8 bases, with 13 bases sitting between them. CDR3 region: CASRQEIEGYTF. For the CDR3, the DNA is TGTGCCAGCAGACAGGAAATAGAGGGCTACACCTTC.

This clone showed up just once. The CDR3 coding sequence is TGTGCCAGCAGTTTATTCGGAGGGGACGAGCAGTACTTC. Encoded protein: CASSLFGGDEQYF. This chain joins TRBV12-3 or TRBV12-4 and TRBJ2-7, with D tentatively TRBD2 (6 bases). V lost 2 bases and J 5 bases, leaving 10 bases between the germline ends. The CDR3 contains 13 residues.

The chain has TRBV6-5 and TRBJ1-5, with D possibly TRBD1 on 5 matching bases. The CDR3 runs to 14 residues. Germline CDR1 MNHEY, CDR2 SVGAGI. V lost 2 bases, J lost 6 bases, and 11 bases lay in between. Here the CDR3 reads CASSYAGRSQPQHF. The CDR3 DNA reads TGTGCCAGCAGTTACGCAGGGCGCAGTCAGCCCCAGCATTTT.

This chain joins TRBV19 and TRBJ2-6; D might be TRBD2 (5 bases). The CDR3 extends over 16 amino acids. Trimming removed 5 bases at V and 4 bases at J, with 15 bases between. Germline values: CDR1 LNHDA, CDR2 SQIVND (reference sequence). The chain's CDR3 is CASSASSVAGANVLTF. CDR3 DNA sequence: TGTGCCAGTAGTGCCTCCAGCGTAGCGGGGGCCAACGTCCTGACTTTC.

The CDR3 sequence is CASSPRGGNTEAFF. For the CDR3, the DNA is TGTGCCAGCTCACCCAGAGGGGGGAACACTGAAGCTTTCTTT. The chain carries TRBV18 and TRBJ1-1; tentatively, D is TRBD1 (6 bases). CDR3 length: 14 amino acids. With 3 bases removed from V and 1 base from J, the gap between germline ends came to 9 bases. Looked up from germline, CDR1 is KGHSH and CDR2 is LQKENI.

This chain connects TRBV19 to TRBJ2-1; 12 nucleotides agree with TRBD2. The CDR3 is made up of 14 amino acids. Trimming at V came to 5 bases and at J to 10 bases, leaving 6 bases not matched to a gene. Germline CDR1 reads LNHDA; CDR2 reads SQIVND (reference sequence). Here the CDR3 reads CASSPRLAGEEQFF. The CDR3 DNA sequence: TGTGCCAGTAGTCCGAGACTAGCGGGAGAGGAGCAGTTCTTC.

V gene TRBV23-1 combines with J gene TRBJ2-5; maybe TRBD1 (6 bases). TRBV23-1 is labeled an ORF, and its function is uncertain. V lost 3 bases to trimming and J lost 2 bases, with 22 bases between them. The CDR3 spans 18 residues. The CDR3 region has the DNA TGCGCCAGCAGTCATCGGGGAATTTTAGGACAGTCGCAAGAGACCCAGTACTTC. It is translated as CASSHRGILGQSQETQYF.

This clone was counted once. The rearrangement joins TRBV15 to TRBJ1-5, with D uncertain. This CDR3 has 13 amino acids. Germline CDR1 LNHNV, CDR2 YYDKDF (reference sequence). V was clipped by 2 bases and J by 1 base, with 3 bases between them. The CDR3 sequence: CATSRQSNQPQHF. The CDR3 DNA sequence: TGTGCCACCAGCAGACAGAGCAATCAGCCCCAGCATTTT.

The rearrangement links TRBV5-6 to TRBJ1-1; 7 bases are a match to TRBD1. Per the germline V gene, CDR1 is SGHDT and CDR2 is YYEEEE. J was trimmed by 4 bases and V by 3 bases; bases with no gene match: 6. This CDR3 spans 14 amino acids. The CDR3 spells CASSYRQGGTEAFF. CDR3 sequence (DNA): TGTGCCAGCAGCTACAGACAGGGAGGCACTGAAGCTTTCTTT.

V is TRBV6-5 and J is TRBJ2-7; D possibly uses TRBD1 or TRBD2 (6 bases each). Germline V gene sequence: CDR1 MNHEY, CDR2 SVGAGI. This CDR3 comprises 13 residues. Trimming shortened V by 6 bases and J by 7 bases, and 16 bases separated the two germline ends. The CDR3 DNA reads TGTGCCAGCAGGAGGGGGGTATTAGATGAGCAGTACTTC. Residues: CASRRGVLDEQYF.